This TCR beta chain derives from a study of T cell responses to AZD1222 COVID-19 vaccine. The length of the CDR3 is 16 residues. Germline CDR1 MNHEY, CDR2 SVGAGI. V was trimmed by 0 bases and J by 8 bases, leaving 17 bases between them. The assay was immunoSEQ multiplex PCR, and TCRdb's table has in-frame clones only and misses some. The sample contains approximately 150,000 clones, around 90% of which appear only once. The source was peripheral blood, collected on day 0 of MenACWY control vaccination. This clonotype was obtained from an adult in good health. The genes are TRBV6-5 and TRBJ2-1; the D gene could be TRBD1 or TRBD2 (7 bases each). CDR3 nucleotides: TGTGCCAGCAGTTACTCGATTACAGCGGGACAGCATGAGCAGTTCTTC. Protein sequence: CASSYSITAGQHEQFF.